This TCR beta chain was identified during a study of siplizumab effects on memory and regulatory T cells. General study findings and limits: To unstimulated subsets, only a minor fraction of alloreactive clones could be mapped.

Approximately 100,000 TCR templates per sample were sequenced. Produced via immunoSEQ multiplex PCR; TCRdb's table is partial and in-frame only. This sample carries more than 85,000 clones, more than 85% of them seen once, and the ten largest clones take roughly 2.5%. Of note for this clone: Its antigen is currently unknown.

V was cut by 6 bases and J by 0 bases, with 9 bases left in between. Germline V gives CDR1 LNHDA, CDR2 SQIVND (reference sequence). The CDR3 length is 15 residues. The chain combines TRBV19 with TRBJ2-6, with D possibly being TRBD1 or TRBD2 (5 bases each). The material sequenced was CD4+ T cells sorted from blood. This clonotype originated in a human donor in good health. Some clones in this sample may be carry-over from other donors' samples. This CDR3 reads CASRLGGSGANVLTF. The CDR3 DNA sequence: TGTGCCAGTAGGCTTGGGGGCTCTGGGGCCAACGTCCTGACTTTC.